The rows below give T cell receptor beta chains drawn from one sample of a study of T cell repertoires in cytomegalovirus infection. TCRdb reprocessed the reads with MiXCR, giving one entry per CDR3 protein. In the table there are some 800,000 distinct CDR3 sequences, less than 35% of which are singletons. These receptors lack a known antigen. Specimen: cultured CD8+ T cells from PBMCs, collected from culture after CMV antigen stimulation. The receptors shown here come from a human donor in good health (CMV status not recorded). Some clones in this sample may be carry-over from other donors' samples. CDR3s include the opening cysteine and the closing phenylalanine or tryptophan. The order of the fields is clone size, J gene, D gene, V gene, CDR3 protein, CDR3 DNA. The D gene is left open where the match is weak. Not every row has a clone size; where given, it reads once, few, many or a size class.

>NA|TRBJ2-7|NA|TRBV19
CASSMVYRNPISYEQYF
TGTGCCAGTAGTATGGTCTACCGGAACCCAATCTCCTACGAGCAGTACTTC
>NA|TRBJ1-5|NA|TRBV4-1
CASSQVGRGIQPQHF
TGCGCCAGCAGCCAAGTAGGGAGGGGTATTCAGCCCCAGCATTTT
>NA|TRBJ1-1|NA|TRBV5-1
CASSLYVEGTEAFF
TGCGCCAGCAGCCTTTACGTAGAAGGCACTGAAGCTTTCTTT
>few|TRBJ2-5|TRBD1|TRBV6-1
CASSEMGRVGGAETQYF
TGTGCCAGCAGTGAAATGGGGCGGGTAGGGGGCGCAGAGACCCAGTACTTC
>NA|TRBJ2-3|TRBD2|TRBV7-8
CASSPTGRGAKDTQYF
TGTGCCAGCAGCCCGACCGGGCGGGGGGCTAAAGATACGCAGTATTTT
>NA|TRBJ1-1|NA|TRBV12-5
CASAGVLGRGTEAFF
TGTGCTAGTGCTGGAGTGTTGGGACGGGGTACTGAAGCTTTCTTT
>NA|TRBJ2-1|TRBD2|TRBV19
CASSFGGGSSNEQFF
TGTGCCAGTAGTTTCGGCGGGGGTAGCTCGAATGAGCAGTTCTTC
>NA|TRBJ1-5|NA|TRBV5-1
CASSAEMGGNQPQHF
TGCGCCAGCAGCGCGGAAATGGGGGGCAATCAGCCCCAGCATTTT
>NA|TRBJ2-1|NA|TRBV27
CASSLNGNEQFF
TGTGCCAGCAGTTTGAATGGCAATGAGCAGTTCTTC
>NA|TRBJ2-3|TRBD2|TRBV5-6
CASRKKRGGQADTQYF
TGTGCCAGCAGAAAAAAGCGGGGGGGCCAGGCAGATACGCAGTATTTT
>NA|TRBJ2-5|NA|TRBV28
CASSFGGLKTQYF
TGTGCCAGCAGTTTCGGAGGCTTAAAGACCCAGTACTTC
>NA|TRBJ2-5|NA|TRBV27
CASSPFPGTQNGETQYF
TGTGCCAGCAGTCCATTCCCCGGGACCCAAAACGGGGAGACCCAGTACTTC
>once|TRBJ1-3|TRBD1|TRBV10-3
CAIGETGNSGNTIYF
TGTGCCATCGGGGAGACAGGGAACTCTGGAAACACCATATATTTT
>few|TRBJ1-2|NA|TRBV24-1
CATSARGYGYTF
TGTGCCACCAGTGCCAGGGGCTATGGCTACACCTTC
>NA|TRBJ2-5|NA|TRBV6-2/TRBV6-3
CASTEDRQETQYF
TGTGCCAGCACCGAGGACAGACAAGAGACCCAGTACTTC
>few|TRBJ2-5|NA|TRBV27
CASTLGVEGLGQETQYF
TGTGCCAGCACCTTAGGGGTGGAGGGGTTGGGACAAGAGACCCAGTACTTC
>few|TRBJ1-2|NA|TRBV25-1
CASSPSTGLYGYTF
TGTGCCAGCAGCCCTAGCACAGGGCTGTATGGCTACACCTTC
>few|TRBJ2-2|NA|TRBV7-9
CASSLKWENTGELFF
TGTGCCAGCAGCTTAAAATGGGAGAACACCGGGGAGCTGTTTTTT
>once|TRBJ1-1|TRBD1|TRBV4-1
CASSHHQGVEAFF
TGCGCCAGCAGCCATCATCAGGGGGTTGAAGCTTTCTTT
>NA|TRBJ2-1|NA|TRBV6-2/TRBV6-3
CASSYYLINRRNEQFF
TGTGCCAGCAGTTACTATCTTATCAACAGACGCAATGAGCAGTTCTTC
>NA|TRBJ1-5|TRBD1|TRBV24-1
CATIHRGPVRSPQHF
TGTGCCACCATCCACAGGGGGCCCGTTCGATCGCCCCAGCATTTT
>NA|TRBJ2-1|TRBD2|TRBV4-1
CASSQELNGGANEQFF
TGTGCCAGCAGCCAAGAATTAAACGGGGGGGCGAATGAGCAGTTCTTC
>few|TRBJ1-3|NA|TRBV14
CASSPRAGLADTIYF
TGTGCCAGCAGCCCCCGGGCAGGGCTCGCGGACACCATATATTTT
>many|TRBJ2-1|TRBD1|TRBV7-3
CASSAPGQSSYNEQFF
TGTGCCAGCAGCGCGCCGGGACAGAGCTCCTACAATGAGCAGTTCTTC
>few|TRBJ2-7|TRBD2|TRBV7-6
CASSLASGDYYEQYF
TGTGCCAGCAGCTTAGCTAGCGGGGACTACTACGAGCAGTACTTC
>NA|TRBJ2-7|NA|TRBV5-6
CASSLGAPEQYF
TGTGCCAGCAGCTTGGGAGCCCCCGAGCAGTACTTC
>NA|TRBJ1-1|TRBD1|TRBV14
CASSQLGRGTRNTEAFF
TGTGCCAGCAGCCAGTTGGGCAGGGGGACTAGGAACACTGAAGCTTTCTTT
>few|TRBJ1-2|TRBD1|TRBV10-3
CAIRTLRDRKYGYTF
TGTGCCATCAGAACGCTCCGGGACAGAAAGTATGGCTACACCTTC
>NA|TRBJ2-7|TRBD1|TRBV7-9
CASILRGQGTYEQYF
TGTGCCAGCATTCTGCGGGGACAGGGAACATACGAGCAGTACTTC
>few|TRBJ1-1|TRBD1|TRBV5-5
CASSPGQGHLEAFF
TGTGCCAGCAGCCCGGGACAGGGGCACCTTGAAGCTTTCTTT
>once|TRBJ2-7|NA|TRBV6-8
CASGIRGRAYEQYF
TGTGCCAGCGGGATACGGGGGCGCGCCTACGAGCAGTACTTC
>few|TRBJ2-1|NA|TRBV6-1
CASSRALYNEQFF
TGTGCCAGCAGTAGGGCTTTATACAATGAGCAGTTCTTC
>few|TRBJ2-4|TRBD1|TRBV10-3
CAISESSGQGTIAKNIQYF
TGTGCCATCAGTGAGTCATCAGGACAGGGGACTATAGCCAAAAACATTCAGTACTTC
>few|TRBJ2-2|NA|TRBV6-5
CASTPPTGELFF
TGTGCCAGCACCCCTCCGACCGGGGAGCTGTTTTTT
>NA|TRBJ2-1|TRBD2|TRBV6-5
CASSYAGGQNEQFF
TGTGCCAGCAGTTACGCGGGGGGGCAGAATGAGCAGTTCTTC
>NA|TRBJ1-2|TRBD1|TRBV5-6
CASSWGRGTEGYTF
TGTGCCAGCAGCTGGGGCAGGGGGACTGAGGGCTACACCTTC
>many|TRBJ1-1|NA|TRBV6-5
CASSYQGIGVNTEAFF
TGTGCCAGCAGTTACCAGGGAATCGGGGTGAACACTGAAGCTTTCTTT
>NA|TRBJ2-2|NA|TRBV6-5
CASISSGFTGELFF
TGTGCCAGCATCTCTTCAGGGTTCACCGGGGAGCTGTTTTTT
>NA|TRBJ2-3|TRBD1|TRBV28
CASSRDRGTDTQYF
TGTGCCAGCTCTCGGGACAGGGGAACAGATACGCAGTATTTT
>few|TRBJ2-5|NA|TRBV7-9
CASSQTTNQETQYF
TGTGCCAGCAGCCAGACGACTAACCAAGAGACCCAGTACTTC
>NA|TRBJ2-1|NA|TRBV15
CATSNGPEQFF
TGTGCCACCAGCAACGGTCCTGAGCAGTTCTTC
>NA|TRBJ1-1|TRBD1|TRBV20-1
CSAVYRGRKMAFF
TGCAGTGCTGTATACAGGGGGCGGAAGATGGCTTTCTTT
>few|TRBJ1-2|NA|TRBV27
CASSLSPPNYGYTF
TGTGCCAGCAGTTTATCACCGCCAAACTATGGCTACACCTTC
>NA|TRBJ1-6|NA|TRBV5-1
CASSLDFGGAGDNSPLHF
TGCGCCAGCAGCTTGGACTTTGGAGGGGCAGGAGATAATTCACCCCTCCACTTT
>few|TRBJ1-1|TRBD1|TRBV7-9
CASRPGGPYTEAFF
TGTGCCAGCAGGCCAGGGGGACCGTACACTGAAGCTTTCTTT
>few|TRBJ1-2|NA|TRBV7-8
CASSFGDRTYGYTF
TGTGCCAGCAGCTTCGGAGACAGGACATATGGCTACACCTTC
>NA|TRBJ2-3|NA|TRBV7-8
CASSLEGATNADTQYF
TGTGCCAGCAGCTTAGAAGGTGCCACGAACGCAGATACGCAGTATTTT
>few|TRBJ2-5|NA|TRBV6-6
CASRVVITGETQYF
TGTGCCAGCAGGGTGGTGATAACGGGGGAGACCCAGTACTTC
>NA|TRBJ2-6|NA|TRBV5-4
CATRPSGANVLTF
TGTGCCACTCGGCCCTCTGGGGCCAACGTCCTGACTTTC
>many|TRBJ2-1|TRBD2|TRBV7-2
CASLLSGGNYNEQFF
TGTGCCAGCCTACTTAGCGGGGGAAATTACAATGAGCAGTTCTTC
>few|TRBJ2-3|NA|TRBV7-6
CASSLATPVDTQYF
TGTGCCAGCAGCTTAGCGACCCCAGTTGATACGCAGTATTTT
>NA|TRBJ2-1|TRBD2|TRBV19
CASSMRRAGGLSNEQFF
TGTGCCAGTAGTATGCGACGAGCGGGGGGCCTTAGCAATGAGCAGTTCTTC
>NA|TRBJ2-5|TRBD2|TRBV4-3
CASSTQTSGGTQYF
TGCGCCAGCAGCACCCAGACTAGCGGGGGGACCCAGTACTTC
>NA|TRBJ1-2|NA|TRBV7-2
CASSFGHLYGYTF
TGTGCCAGCAGTTTCGGACACCTCTATGGCTACACCTTC
>NA|TRBJ1-1|NA|TRBV27
CASSLGTLGQPEAFF
TGTGCCAGCAGTTTAGGCACGTTAGGACAGCCTGAAGCTTTCTTT